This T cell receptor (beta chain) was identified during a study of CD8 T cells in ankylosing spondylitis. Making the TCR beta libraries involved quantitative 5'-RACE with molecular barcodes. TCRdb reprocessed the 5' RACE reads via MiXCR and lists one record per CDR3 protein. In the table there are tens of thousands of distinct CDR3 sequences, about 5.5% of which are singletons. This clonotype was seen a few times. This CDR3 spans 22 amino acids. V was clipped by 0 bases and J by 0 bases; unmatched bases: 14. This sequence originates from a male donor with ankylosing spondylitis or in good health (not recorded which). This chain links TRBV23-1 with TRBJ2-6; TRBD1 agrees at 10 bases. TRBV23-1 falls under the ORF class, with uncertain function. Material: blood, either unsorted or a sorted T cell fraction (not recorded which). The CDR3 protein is CASSQSRTGGVERGSGANVLTF. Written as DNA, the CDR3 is TGCGCCAGCAGTCAATCGAGGACAGGGGGTGTTGAAAGGGGCTCTGGGGCCAACGTCCTGACTTTC.